This T cell receptor (beta chain) was sequenced in a study of OX40 agonist ivuxolimab in advanced cancers. Turning to the study itself: The eligibility criteria allowed prior anti-PD-1, anti-PD-L1 or anti-CTLA-4 therapy, and around 40% had some.

Trimming at V came to 2 bases and at J to 1 base, leaving 3 bases not matched to a gene. The germline gives CDR1 SEHNR, CDR2 FQNEAQ (reference sequence). The CDR3 runs to 15 residues. The data were produced by immunoSEQ multiplex PCR, yet TCRdb's version contains in-frame clones alone and is incomplete. The repertoire consists of approximately 14,000 clones, with roughly 80% occurring once and the leading ten covering 25% to 35%. Sequenced here: CD4+ or CD8+ T cells sorted from blood, sampled in a trial of the OX40 agonist ivuxolimab. V is TRBV7-9 and J is TRBJ2-5; 8 nucleotides agree with TRBD2. The TCR sequence derives from an adult with an advanced solid tumor such as melanoma, head and neck, liver or kidney cancer. The DNA of the CDR3 is TGTGCCAGCAGCTTATTCACTAGCGGCCAAGAGACCCAGTACTTC. Protein product: CASSLFTSGQETQYF.